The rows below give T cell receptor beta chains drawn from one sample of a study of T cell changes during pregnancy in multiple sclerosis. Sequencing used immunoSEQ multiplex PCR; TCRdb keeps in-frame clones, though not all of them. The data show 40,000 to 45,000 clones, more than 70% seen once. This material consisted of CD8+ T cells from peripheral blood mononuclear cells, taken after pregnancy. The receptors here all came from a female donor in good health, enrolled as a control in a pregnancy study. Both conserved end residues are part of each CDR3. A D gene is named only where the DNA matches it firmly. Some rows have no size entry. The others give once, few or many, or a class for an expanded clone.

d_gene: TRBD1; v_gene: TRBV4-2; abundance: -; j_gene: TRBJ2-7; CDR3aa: CASSQGPGGTAYEQYF; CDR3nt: TGTGCCAGCAGCCAAGGCCCAGGGGGCACAGCCTACGAGCAGTACTTC
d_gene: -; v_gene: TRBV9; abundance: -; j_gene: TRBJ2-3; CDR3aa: CASSSRDTSVLTDTQYF; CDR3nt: TGTGCCAGCAGCTCCCGGGACACAAGTGTCCTCACAGATACGCAGTATTTT
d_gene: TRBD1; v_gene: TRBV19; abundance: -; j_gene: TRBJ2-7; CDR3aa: CASSTSGTGLNEQYF; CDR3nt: TGTGCCAGTAGTACCTCTGGGACAGGGCTAAACGAGCAGTACTTC
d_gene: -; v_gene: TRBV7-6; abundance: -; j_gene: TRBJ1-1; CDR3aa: CASSPASGAYEAFF; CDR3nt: TGTGCCAGCAGCCCCGCAAGCGGGGCCTATGAAGCTTTCTTT
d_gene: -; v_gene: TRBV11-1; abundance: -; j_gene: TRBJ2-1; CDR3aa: CASSYMYNEQFF; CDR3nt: TGTGCCAGCAGCTACATGTACAATGAGCAGTTCTTC
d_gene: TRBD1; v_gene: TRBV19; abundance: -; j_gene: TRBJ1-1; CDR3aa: CASWDRDNSEAFF; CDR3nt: TGTGCCAGTTGGGACAGGGACAATTCTGAAGCTTTCTTT
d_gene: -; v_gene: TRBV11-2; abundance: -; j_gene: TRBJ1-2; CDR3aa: CASSYGGVDYGYTF; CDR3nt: TGTGCCAGCAGCTACGGGGGGGTCGACTATGGCTACACCTTC
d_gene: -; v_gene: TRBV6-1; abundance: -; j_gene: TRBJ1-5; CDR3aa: CASSDYGYSNQPQHF; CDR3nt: TGTGCCAGCAGTGACTACGGGTATAGCAATCAGCCCCAGCATTTT
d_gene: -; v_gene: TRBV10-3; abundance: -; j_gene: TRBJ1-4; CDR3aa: CAISDVGGYGEKLFF; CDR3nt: TGTGCCATCAGTGATGTAGGAGGGTATGGCGAAAAACTGTTTTTT
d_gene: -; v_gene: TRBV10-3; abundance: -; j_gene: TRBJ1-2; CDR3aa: CAISVGVTGDYGYTF; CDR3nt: TGTGCCATCAGTGTCGGGGTGACAGGAGACTATGGCTACACCTTC
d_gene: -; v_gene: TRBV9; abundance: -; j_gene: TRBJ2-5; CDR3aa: CASSALDGGPPETQYF; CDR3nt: TGTGCCAGCAGCGCCCTAGACGGGGGGCCCCCAGAGACCCAGTACTTC
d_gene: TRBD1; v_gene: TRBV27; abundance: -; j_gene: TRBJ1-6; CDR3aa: CASSPDRGNSPLHF; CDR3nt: TGTGCCAGCAGTCCGGACAGGGGGAACTCACCCCTCCACTTT
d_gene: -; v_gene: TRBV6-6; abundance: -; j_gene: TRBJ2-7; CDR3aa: CASSYEQGRIYEQYF; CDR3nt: TGTGCCAGCAGTTACGAACAGGGACGGATCTACGAGCAGTACTTC
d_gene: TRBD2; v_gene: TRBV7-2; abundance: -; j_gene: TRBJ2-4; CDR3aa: CASSLGGGGGKNIQYF; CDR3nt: TGTGCCAGCAGCTTAGGCGGCGGGGGGGGCAAAAACATTCAGTACTTC
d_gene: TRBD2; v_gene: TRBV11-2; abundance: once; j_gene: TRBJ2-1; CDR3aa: CASSLEGLAGGPEFF; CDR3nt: TGTGCCAGCAGCTTAGAGGGACTAGCGGGGGGGCCCGAGTTCTTC
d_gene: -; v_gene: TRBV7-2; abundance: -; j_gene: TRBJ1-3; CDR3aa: CASSFLLEHTIYF; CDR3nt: TGTGCCAGCAGCTTCCTCCTGGAGCACACCATATATTTT
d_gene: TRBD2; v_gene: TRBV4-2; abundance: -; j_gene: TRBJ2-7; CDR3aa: CASSKAGGVPYEQYF; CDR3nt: TGTGCCAGCAGTAAAGCGGGGGGCGTCCCCTACGAGCAGTACTTC
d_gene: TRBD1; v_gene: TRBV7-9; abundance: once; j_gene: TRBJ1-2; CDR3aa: CASSPRDRLAGYTF; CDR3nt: TGTGCCAGCAGCCCGAGGGACAGGCTAGCCGGCTACACCTTC
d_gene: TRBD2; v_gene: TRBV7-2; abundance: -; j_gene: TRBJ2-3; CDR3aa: CASSLVAGVTDTQYF; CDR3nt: TGTGCCAGCAGCTTAGTCGCGGGGGTCACAGATACGCAGTATTTT
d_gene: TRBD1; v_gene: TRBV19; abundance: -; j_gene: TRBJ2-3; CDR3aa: CASSLDRDSTDTQYF; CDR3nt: TGTGCCAGTAGTCTGGACAGGGATTCTACAGATACGCAGTATTTT
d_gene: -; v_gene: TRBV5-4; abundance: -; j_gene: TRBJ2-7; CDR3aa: CASVGPDTHEQYF; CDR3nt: TGTGCCAGCGTGGGGCCCGACACTCACGAGCAGTACTTC
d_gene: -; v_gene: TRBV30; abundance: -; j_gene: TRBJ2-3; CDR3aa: CAWSGWGVTDTQYF; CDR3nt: TGTGCCTGGAGTGGATGGGGGGTCACAGATACGCAGTATTTT
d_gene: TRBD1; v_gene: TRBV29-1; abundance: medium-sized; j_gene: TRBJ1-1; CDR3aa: CSVVDRRIMNTEAFF; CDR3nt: TGCAGCGTAGTGGACAGGAGAATCATGAACACTGAAGCTTTCTTT
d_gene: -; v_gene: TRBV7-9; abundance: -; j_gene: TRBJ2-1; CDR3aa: CASSPPDSEFNEQFF; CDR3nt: TGTGCCAGCAGCCCCCCGGACAGTGAGTTCAATGAGCAGTTCTTC